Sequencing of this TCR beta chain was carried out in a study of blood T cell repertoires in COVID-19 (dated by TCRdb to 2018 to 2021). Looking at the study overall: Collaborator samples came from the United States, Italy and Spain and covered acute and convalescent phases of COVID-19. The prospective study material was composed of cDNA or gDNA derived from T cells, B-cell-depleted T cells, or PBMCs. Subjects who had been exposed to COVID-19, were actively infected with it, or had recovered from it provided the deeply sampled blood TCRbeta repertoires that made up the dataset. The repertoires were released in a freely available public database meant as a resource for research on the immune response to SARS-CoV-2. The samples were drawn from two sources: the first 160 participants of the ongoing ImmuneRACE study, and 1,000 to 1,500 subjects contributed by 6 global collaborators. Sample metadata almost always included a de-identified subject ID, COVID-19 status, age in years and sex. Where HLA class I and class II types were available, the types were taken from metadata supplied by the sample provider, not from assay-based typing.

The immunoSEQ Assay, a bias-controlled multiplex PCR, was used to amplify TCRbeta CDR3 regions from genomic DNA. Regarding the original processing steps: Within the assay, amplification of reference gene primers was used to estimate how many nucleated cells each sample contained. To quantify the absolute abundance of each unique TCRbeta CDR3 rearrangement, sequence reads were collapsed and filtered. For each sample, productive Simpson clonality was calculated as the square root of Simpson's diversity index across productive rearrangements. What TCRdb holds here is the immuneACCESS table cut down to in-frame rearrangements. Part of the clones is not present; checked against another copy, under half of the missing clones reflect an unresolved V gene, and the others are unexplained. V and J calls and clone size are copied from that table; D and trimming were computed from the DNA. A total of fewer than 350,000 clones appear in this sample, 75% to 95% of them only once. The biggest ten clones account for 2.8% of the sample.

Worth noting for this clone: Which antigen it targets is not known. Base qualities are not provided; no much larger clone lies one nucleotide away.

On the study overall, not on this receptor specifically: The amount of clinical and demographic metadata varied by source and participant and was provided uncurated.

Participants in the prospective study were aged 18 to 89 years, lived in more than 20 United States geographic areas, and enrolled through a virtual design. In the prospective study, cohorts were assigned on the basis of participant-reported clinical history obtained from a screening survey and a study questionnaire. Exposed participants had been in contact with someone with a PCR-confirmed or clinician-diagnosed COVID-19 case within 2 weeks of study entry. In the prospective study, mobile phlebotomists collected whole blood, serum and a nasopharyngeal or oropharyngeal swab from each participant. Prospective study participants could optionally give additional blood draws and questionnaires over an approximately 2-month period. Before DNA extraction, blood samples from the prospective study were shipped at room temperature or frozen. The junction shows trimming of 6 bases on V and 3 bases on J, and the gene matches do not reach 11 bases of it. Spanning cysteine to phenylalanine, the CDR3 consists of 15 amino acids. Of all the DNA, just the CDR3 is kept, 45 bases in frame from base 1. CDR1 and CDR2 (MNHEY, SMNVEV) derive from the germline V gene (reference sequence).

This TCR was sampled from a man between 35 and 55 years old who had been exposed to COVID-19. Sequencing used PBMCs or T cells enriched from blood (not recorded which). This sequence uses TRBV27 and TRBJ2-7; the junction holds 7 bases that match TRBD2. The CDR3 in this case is CASRAKGGSGYEQYF. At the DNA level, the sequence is TGTGCCAGCAGAGCGAAGGGCGGGAGTGGCTACGAGCAGTACTTC.